The rows below give T cell receptor beta chains drawn from one sample of a study of response to subunit inactivated influenza vaccine. TCRdb ran MiXCR on the RT-PCR reads and lists one entry per CDR3 protein. The sample has roughly 460,000 distinct CDR3 sequences, approximately 10% seen once. Sequencing was performed on PBMCs from blood, taken 40 to 50 days after vaccination. The receptor set was obtained from a man between 45 and 60 years old who received an inactivated influenza vaccine. The CDR3 runs from the conserved cysteine through the conserved F or W. The D gene is left open where the match is weak. Clone size, where shown, is once, few, many, or a class for clones that have expanded.

few	TRBJ2-7	TRBD2	TRBV19	CASWTSGDYEQYF	TGTGCCAGCTGGACTAGCGGGGACTACGAGCAGTACTTC
few	TRBJ2-1	-	TRBV7-2	CASSPYGLSGQFF	TGTGCCAGCAGCCCCTATGGGCTTAGCGGGCAGTTCTTC
many	TRBJ2-3	TRBD2	TRBV4-2	CASSQGLAGQFTDTQYF	TGTGCCAGCAGCCAGGGACTAGCGGGGCAATTCACAGATACGCAGTATTTT
-	TRBJ1-1	-	TRBV6-1	CASSRTGLNTEAFF	TGTGCCAGCAGTCGAACGGGGCTGAACACTGAAGCTTTCTTT
-	TRBJ2-5	TRBD2	TRBV10-2	CASSESLAGGLQETQYF	TGCGCCAGCAGTGAGTCGCTTGCGGGGGGGCTCCAAGAGACCCAGTACTTC
-	TRBJ2-3	-	TRBV20-1	CSARTQGYGTDTQYF	TGCAGTGCTCGAACGCAGGGATATGGCACAGATACGCAGTATTTT
few	TRBJ2-1	-	TRBV12-3/TRBV12-4	CASSLTAYPVGNEQFF	TGTGCCAGCAGCTTGACTGCTTACCCGGTGGGCAATGAGCAGTTCTTC
-	TRBJ2-3	-	TRBV7-8	CASSGSGYPDTQYF	TGTGCCAGCAGTGGCTCAGGGTATCCAGATACGCAGTATTTT
few	TRBJ2-7	TRBD1	TRBV6-2/TRBV6-3	CASSKPGQGTYEQYF	TGTGCCAGCAGTAAACCGGGACAGGGGACCTACGAGCAGTACTTC
-	TRBJ1-4	-	TRBV12-3/TRBV12-4	CASSFGRNEKLFF	TGTGCCAGCAGTTTCGGGCGTAATGAAAAACTGTTTTTT
few	TRBJ2-7	-	TRBV11-2	CASSFGGGQFYEQYF	TGTGCCAGCAGCTTCGGAGGGGGACAGTTCTACGAGCAGTACTTC
-	TRBJ1-5	TRBD1	TRBV12-3/TRBV12-4	CASSLSRGPQPQHF	TGTGCCAGCAGTTTAAGCAGGGGGCCTCAGCCCCAGCATTTT
-	TRBJ2-1	TRBD1	TRBV7-9	CASSTTDRGPYNEQFF	TGTGCCAGCAGCACTACGGACAGGGGGCCCTACAATGAGCAGTTCTTC
many	TRBJ2-5	-	TRBV4-2	CASSQEVARQETQYF	TGTGCCAGCAGCCAAGAGGTGGCCCGACAAGAGACCCAGTACTTC
few	TRBJ2-3	-	TRBV3-1	CASSQARVDTQYF	TGTGCCAGCAGCCAAGCTAGGGTTGATACGCAGTATTTT
many	TRBJ2-5	-	TRBV12-3/TRBV12-4	CASSFSNGRETQYF	TGTGCCAGCAGTTTTTCCAATGGCCGGGAGACCCAGTACTTC
few	TRBJ1-6	TRBD1	TRBV20-1	CSVRGGQPSRSLHF	TGCAGTGTCCGAGGGGGACAGCCCTCGAGATCCCTCCACTTT
few	TRBJ2-7	-	TRBV5-1	CASSTGGIPYEQYF	TGCGCCAGCAGCACCGGAGGTATACCCTACGAGCAGTACTTC
many	TRBJ2-5	TRBD1	TRBV5-1	CASSLGTGGETQYF	TGCGCCAGCAGCTTGGGGACAGGGGGAGAGACCCAGTACTTC
few	TRBJ2-7	TRBD1	TRBV28	CASTDGIGGQEVYEQYF	TGTGCCAGCACAGATGGTATAGGGGGACAGGAGGTCTACGAGCAGTACTTC
-	TRBJ2-1	-	TRBV20-1	CSGHSGEVGNEQFF	TGCAGTGGTCACTCAGGGGAGGTTGGCAATGAGCAGTTCTTC
many	TRBJ2-2	-	TRBV5-6	CASRRTATGELFF	TGTGCCAGCAGACGAACAGCGACCGGGGAGCTGTTTTTT
-	TRBJ2-2	-	TRBV7-6	CASSLGTYNTGELFF	TGTGCCAGCAGCTTAGGGACGTATAACACCGGGGAGCTGTTTTTT
many	TRBJ2-1	-	TRBV6-4	CASSDSRGAHNEQFF	TGTGCCAGCAGTGACTCGCGGGGAGCCCACAATGAGCAGTTCTTC